The present TCR beta chain was sequenced within a study of shared clonotypes between healthy human individuals. Regarding the study as a whole: Clonotypes not shared had lower generation probabilities than those common to all four donors. Some naive CD4 clonotypes, 4.5% to 5.5%, turned up in common across a few donors.

On this clone itself: Its antigen remains unknown.

The germline V and J ends were trimmed by 4 bases and 0 bases, with 15 bases remaining between them. CDR3 size: 16 residues. The germline gives CDR1 SGDLS, CDR2 YYNGEE. CD8 cells regarded as naive lacked CD45RO, were positively chosen for CCR7, and omitted terminally differentiated effector memory CD45RA+ cells. Deep-level assay runs were performed. The table came from immunoSEQ multiplex PCR; TCRdb's copy has only in-frame clones and leaves some out. The sample holds 1.5 million to 2.5 million clones, just under 95% seen once. The TCR originated in a man between 18 and 35 years old in good health. The sample consisted of naive CD8+ T cells sorted from blood. The chain uses TRBV9 and TRBJ2-3, with D perhaps matching TRBD2 (5 bases). The CDR3 loop is CASSRASGTSTDTQYF. CDR3 in DNA: TGTGCCAGCAGCAGAGCAAGCGGAACTAGCACAGATACGCAGTATTTT. Filled out from reference TRBV9 and TRBJ2-3, the complete variable domain reads DSGVTQTPKHLITATGQRVTLRCSPRSGDLSVYWYQQSLDQGLQFLIQYYNGEERAKGNILERFSAQQFPDLHSELNLSSLELGDSALYFCASSRASGTSTDTQYFGPGTRLTVL.